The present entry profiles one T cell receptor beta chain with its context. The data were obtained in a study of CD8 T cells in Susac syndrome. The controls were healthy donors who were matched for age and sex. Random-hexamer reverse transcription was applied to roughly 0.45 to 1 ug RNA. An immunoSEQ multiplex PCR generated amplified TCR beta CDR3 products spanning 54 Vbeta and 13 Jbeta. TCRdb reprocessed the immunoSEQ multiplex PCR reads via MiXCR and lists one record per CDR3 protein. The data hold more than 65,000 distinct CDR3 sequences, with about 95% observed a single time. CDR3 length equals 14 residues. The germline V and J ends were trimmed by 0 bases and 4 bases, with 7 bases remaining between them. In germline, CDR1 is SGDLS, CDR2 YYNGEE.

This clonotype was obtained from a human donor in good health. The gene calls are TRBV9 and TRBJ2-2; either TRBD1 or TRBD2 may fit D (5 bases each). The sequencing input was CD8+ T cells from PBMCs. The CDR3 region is CASSVGGGTGELFF. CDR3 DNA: TGTGCCAGCAGCGTAGGTGGGGGCACCGGGGAGCTGTTTTTT.